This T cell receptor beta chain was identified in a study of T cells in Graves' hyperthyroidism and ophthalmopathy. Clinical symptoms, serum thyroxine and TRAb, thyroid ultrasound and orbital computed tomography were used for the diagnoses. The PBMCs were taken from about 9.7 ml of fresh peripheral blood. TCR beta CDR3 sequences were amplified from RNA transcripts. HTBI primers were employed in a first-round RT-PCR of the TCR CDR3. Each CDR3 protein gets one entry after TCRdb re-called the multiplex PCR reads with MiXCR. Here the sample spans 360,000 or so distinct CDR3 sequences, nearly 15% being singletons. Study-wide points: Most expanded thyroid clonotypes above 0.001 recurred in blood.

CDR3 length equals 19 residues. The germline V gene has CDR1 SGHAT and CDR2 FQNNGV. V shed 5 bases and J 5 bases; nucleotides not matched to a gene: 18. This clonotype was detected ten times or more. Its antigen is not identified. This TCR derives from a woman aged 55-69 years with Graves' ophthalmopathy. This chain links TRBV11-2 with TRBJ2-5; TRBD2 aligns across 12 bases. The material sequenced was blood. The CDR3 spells CASSPPPRLAGVLLETQYF. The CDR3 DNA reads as TGTGCCAGCAGCCCCCCTCCCCGACTAGCGGGAGTACTGTTGGAGACCCAGTACTTC.